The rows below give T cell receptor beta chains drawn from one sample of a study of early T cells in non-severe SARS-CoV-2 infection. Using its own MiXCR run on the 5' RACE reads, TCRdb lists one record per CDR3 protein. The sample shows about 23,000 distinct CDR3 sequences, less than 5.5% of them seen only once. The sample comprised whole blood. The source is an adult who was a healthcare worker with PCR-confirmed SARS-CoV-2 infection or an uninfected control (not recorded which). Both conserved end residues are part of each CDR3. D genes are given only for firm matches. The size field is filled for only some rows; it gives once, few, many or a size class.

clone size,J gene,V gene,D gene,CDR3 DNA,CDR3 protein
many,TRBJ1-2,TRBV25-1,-,TGTGCCAGCACCCGATTAGGCCCCTATGGCTACACCTTC,CASTRLGPYGYTF
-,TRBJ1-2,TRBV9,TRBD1,TGTGCCAGCAGCGCCTTGACAGGGGTGAGCTACACCTTC,CASSALTGVSYTF
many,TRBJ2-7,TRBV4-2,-,TGTGCCAGCAGCCAAGAAAGGTCACAGGCTACCTACGAGCAGTACTTC,CASSQERSQATYEQYF
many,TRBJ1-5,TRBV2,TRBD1,TGTGCCACTACAGGGGTTTCCAATCAGCCCCAGCATTTT,CATTGVSNQPQHF
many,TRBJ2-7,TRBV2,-,TGTGCCAGCAGTGAAGACTCCTCGTCGATCGGGAACGAGCAGTACTTC,CASSEDSSSIGNEQYF
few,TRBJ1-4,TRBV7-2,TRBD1,TGTGCCAGCAGCTTAGGGGACAGGGGGCTGAATGAAAAACTGTTTTTT,CASSLGDRGLNEKLFF
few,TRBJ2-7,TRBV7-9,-,TGTGCCAGCAGCCGAGGGGGTGCTTACGAGCAGTACTTC,CASSRGGAYEQYF
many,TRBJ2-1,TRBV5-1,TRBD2,TGCGCCAGCAGCTTGGCCGTGACTAGCGGTCTCAGGGAGCAGTTCTTC,CASSLAVTSGLREQFF
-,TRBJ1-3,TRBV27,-,TGTGCCAGCAGTTTAAGGGCAGCTGGAAACACCATATATTTT,CASSLRAAGNTIYF
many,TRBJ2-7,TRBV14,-,TGTGCCAGCAGCCGCGCTGAGGAGCAGTACTTC,CASSRAEEQYF
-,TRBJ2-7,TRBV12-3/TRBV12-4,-,TGTGCCAGCAGTTTACGGGAGACCTACGAGCAGTACTTC,CASSLRETYEQYF
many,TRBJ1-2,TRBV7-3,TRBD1,TGTGCCAGCAGCTCGACGGACAGGGGGCCTTTTGGCTACACCTTC,CASSSTDRGPFGYTF
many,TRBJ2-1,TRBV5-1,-,TGCGCCAGCAGCCCTTATCCCAAAAATGAGCAGTTCTTC,CASSPYPKNEQFF
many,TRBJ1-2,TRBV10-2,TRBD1,TGCGCCAGCAGTGACTCGACAGGGGTGGGAGGCTACACCTTC,CASSDSTGVGGYTF
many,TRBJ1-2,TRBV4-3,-,TGCGCCAGCAGCCCGGAACCCACCGGGGGAAACTATGGCTACACCTTC,CASSPEPTGGNYGYTF
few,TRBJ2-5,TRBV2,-,TGTGCCAGCAGTGAAGATACGGAAGAGACCCAGTACTTC,CASSEDTEETQYF
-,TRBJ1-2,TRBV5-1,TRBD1,TGCGCCAGCAGCTTGGGACAGGGTTCCGGCTACACCTTC,CASSLGQGSGYTF
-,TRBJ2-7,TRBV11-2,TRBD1,TGTGCCAGCAGTTCTGTCTGGACAGGGGACTACGAGCAGTACTTC,CASSSVWTGDYEQYF
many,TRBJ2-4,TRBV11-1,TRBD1,TGTGCCAGCAGCGAGGGACAGGGGGATGACATTCAGTACTTC,CASSEGQGDDIQYF
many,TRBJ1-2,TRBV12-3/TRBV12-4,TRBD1,TGTGCCAGCAGCCCTATCCCTCAGGGGGGCTATGGCTACACCTTC,CASSPIPQGGYGYTF
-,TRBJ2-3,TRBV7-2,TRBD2,TGTGCCAGCAGTTGGCCCGGGACTAGCGGGGGCCACGATACGCAGTATTTT,CASSWPGTSGGHDTQYF
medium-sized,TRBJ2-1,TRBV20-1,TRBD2,TGCAGTGCCCCCAGGCCCGGGCGGGGGTTCAATGAGCAGTTCTTC,CSAPRPGRGFNEQFF
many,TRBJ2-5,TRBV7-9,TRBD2,TGTGCCAGCAGCCCTCTGACTAGCGGGGCACAAGAGACCCAGTACTTC,CASSPLTSGAQETQYF